This TCR beta chain was recorded in a study of shared clonotypes between healthy human individuals. The assay was immunoSEQ multiplex PCR, and TCRdb's table has in-frame clones only and misses some. The sample holds millions of clones, over 90% seen once. Germline lookup yields CDR1 LGHNT and CDR2 FRNRAP. Trimming at V came to 0 bases and at J to 1 base, leaving 2 bases not matched to a gene. CDR3 length: 16 residues. This TCR was recovered from a man aged 18 to 30 in good health. Some clones in this sample may be carry-over from other donors' samples. The chain combines TRBV12-5 with TRBJ1-1, with 10 bases aligning to TRBD1. The specimen was naive CD4+ T cells from PBMCs. The subset here: CD45RA+ positively selected. The CDR3 coding sequence is TGTGCTAGTGGTTTGGTGACAGGGGGCGCGAACACTGAAGCTTTCTTT. It yields the protein CASGLVTGGANTEAFF.